This TCR beta chain was retrieved from a study of blood T cells in healthy people across ages. All donors came from Russia, were Caucasian and healthy, and spanned ages roughly 6 to 95. Germline loops: CDR1 MNHEY, CDR2 SMNVEV (reference sequence). Trimming took 4 bases from V and 2 from J; bases not matched to a gene: 14. This CDR3 has 18 amino acids. Primers used in a second PCR of roughly 7 to 12 cycles were a sample-barcoded 5' primer and a J-beta primer mix. TCRdb re-analysed the 5' RACE reads in MiXCR, keeping a single row per CDR3 protein. The table includes some 900,000 distinct CDR3 sequences, under 35% detected once. Study-level findings and limits: Whereas aged donors had fewer naive CD4+ cells, long-lived donors had more of them and higher diversity.

Note on this clonotype: Its antigen is currently unknown.

The chain combines TRBV27 with TRBJ2-3; 8 bases fit TRBD2. Specimen: blood. The receptor's source is a woman of 80 years or more in good health. The CDR3 loop is CASSWTSITFLNTDTQYF. The CDR3 DNA reads TGTGCCAGCAGTTGGACTAGCATCACCTTTCTAAACACAGATACGCAGTATTTT.